This TCR beta chain emerged from a study of cytomegalovirus exposure and HLA in healthy donors. Study context: A prior analysis found 95 million to 140 million unique TCR beta sequences from approximately 200 million T cells.

The PCR employed 60 Vbeta primers together with 13 Jbeta primers. Measured with immunoSEQ multiplex PCR; TCRdb has only the in-frame clones, and not every one. The data contain some 130,000 clones, roughly four fifths of them singletons. As to this clone: Its antigen is not identified.

The study's findings and limits: Most TCR sequences were uncommon, yet certain public TCRs appeared in many donors. Later analysis showed most CMV-associated TCR beta chains appearing HLA-restricted.

The TCR was taken from a male donor in good health and CMV-seropositive. Source material: PBMCs.

The CDR3 DNA sequence: TGTGCCAGCAGCCGGACAGGTGACAACATTCAGTACTTC. Protein sequence: CASSRTGDNIQYF. The chain joins TRBV5-4 to TRBJ2-4, with 7 bases lining up with TRBD1. CDR1 SGHNT and CDR2 YYREEE come from the germline V gene (reference sequence). The CDR3 has 13 amino acids. Trimming took 4 bases from V and 7 from J; bases not matched to a gene: 5.